These 19 T cell receptor beta chains were all obtained from the same sample, sequenced in a study of shared clonotypes between healthy human individuals (TCRdb year 2020). CD8 naive samples were obtained by positive selection for CCR7 among CD45RO-negative cells, yielding a CD45RA+CCR7+ population from which TemRA cells were excluded. To prepare the library, the immunoSEQ multiplex PCR assay was applied. Held by TCRdb, this immuneACCESS table contains in-frame sequences only and omits some clones. Under half of the omission traces to an unresolved V gene where checked; the cause of the rest is unknown. For this sample the table gives some 1,900,000 clones, of which about 95% were detected only once. The ten largest clones add up to more than 0.9% of the sample. Sequenced material: naive CD8+ T cells sorted from blood. According to the study, the label for this sample's cell subset or site signals: CD45RA+CCR7+. Receptor source: a man between 18 and 35 years old in good health.

The rearrangement uses TRBV6-5 and TRBJ2-7; the D gene could be TRBD1 or TRBD2 (5 bases each). The germline V and J ends were trimmed by 5 bases and 3 bases, with 17 bases remaining between them. CDR1 MNHEY and CDR2 SVGAGI come from the germline V gene. There are 15 residues in the CDR3. The CDR3 loop reads CASSSYPTEGYEQYF. The CDR3 DNA sequence: TGTGCCAGCAGTAGTTACCCGACAGAGGGCTACGAGCAGTACTTC.

The chain has TRBV19 and TRBJ1-2, with a possible D match to TRBD1 (6 bases). Trimming shortened V by 5 bases and J by 0 bases, and 10 bases separated the two germline ends. The V gene's germline CDR1 is LNHDA and CDR2 SQIVND (reference sequence). The CDR3 runs 14 residues. The chain's CDR3 is CASSRGTSNYGYTF. CDR3 DNA: TGTGCCAGTAGTCGTGGGACATCTAACTATGGCTACACCTTC.

V is TRBV7-2 and J is TRBJ2-1; 7 nucleotides align to TRBD2. Trimming cost V 5 bases and J 5 bases; bases outside gene matches: 12. The germline CDR1 and CDR2 sequences are SGHTA and FQGNSA. This CDR3 has 16 residues. The CDR3 region has the DNA TGTGCCAGCAGCAGTCCTGGGCGGGGACTAAACAATGAGCAGTTCTTC. Its translation: CASSSPGRGLNNEQFF.

Notes on this clone: Within the sample, other DNA sequences also encode this same CDR3. The chain links TRBV6-5 to TRBJ1-1, with D maybe TRBD1 (6 bases). CDR3 length: 13 amino acids. Germline CDR1 and CDR2: MNHEY and SVGAGI. V lost 0 bases and J 6 bases, leaving 8 bases between the germline ends. The CDR3, as DNA: TGTGCCAGCAGTTACTCAGGGGGATCTGAAGCTTTCTTT. Translating gives CASSYSGGSEAFF.

The gene calls are TRBV6-4 and TRBJ2-1; 7 bases align to TRBD2. This CDR3 contains 14 residues. The V segment lost 3 bases and the J segment 9 bases; nucleotides outside the gene matches: 8. Germline V gene lookup returns CDR1 MRHNA and CDR2 SNTAGT. As DNA, the CDR3 is TGTGCCAGCAGTGAAGGGGAGGGGTGGAGTGAGCAGTTCTTC. Its translation: CASSEGEGWSEQFF.

The rearrangement joins TRBV4-1 to TRBJ2-1; unclear D gene. In germline, CDR1 is MGHRA, CDR2 YSYEKL. Trimming took off 4 bases at V and 1 base at J, with 14 bases between the two ends. The CDR3 is made up of 16 amino acids. CDR3 coding DNA: TGCGCCAGCAGCCTACCCGGGCCCCTGTCCTACAATGAGCAGTTCTTC. This encodes CASSLPGPLSYNEQFF.

This chain joins TRBV28 and TRBJ1-5; D is unresolved. The germline V gene has CDR1 MDHEN and CDR2 SYDVKM. This CDR3 has 13 residues. Trimming removed 3 bases at V and 5 bases at J, with 8 bases between. The CDR3 DNA reads TGTGCCAGCAGTTTCCTGATTGATCAGCCCCAGCATTTT. It encodes CASSFLIDQPQHF.

The chain has TRBV9 and TRBJ2-3; a possible D gene is TRBD2 (8 bases). The germline V gene has CDR1 SGDLS and CDR2 YYNGEE. The CDR3 totals 15 residues. V lost 4 bases, J lost 3 bases, and 15 bases lay in between. The CDR3 loop is CASSPGGTATDTQYF. The CDR3 nucleotides are TGTGCCAGCAGCCCGGGGGGGACAGCGACAGATACGCAGTATTTT.

V gene TRBV7-2 combines with J gene TRBJ1-6, with D uncertain. This CDR3 has 13 amino acids. Germline V gene lookup returns CDR1 SGHTA and CDR2 FQGNSA. The V gene lost 7 bases and the J gene lost 7 bases, with 11 bases spanning the gap. DNA for the CDR3: TGTGCCAGCACGGGTCTTCGGAATTCACCCCTCCACTTT. It encodes CASTGLRNSPLHF.

This clone has only a few counts. This sequence joins TRBV5-4 and TRBJ1-3; tentatively, D is TRBD1 (5 bases). The CDR3 has 15 residues. V dropped 4 bases and J dropped 3 bases, with 14 bases sitting between them. CDR1 is SGHNT, CDR2 YYREEE, per germline (reference sequence). The CDR3 DNA reads TGTGCCAGCAGCCCGGCGGGGGATATTGGAAACACCATATATTTT. Residues: CASSPAGDIGNTIYF. The whole variable domain, filled in from reference TRBV5-4 and TRBJ1-3, reads ETGVTQSPTHLIKTRGQQVTLRCSSQSGHNTVSWYQQALGQGPQFIFQYYREEENGRGNFPPRFSGLQFPNYSSELNVNALELDDSALYLCASSPAGDIGNTIYFGEGSWLTVV.

The chain carries TRBV28 and TRBJ2-7; D possibly uses TRBD1 or TRBD2 (5 bases each). In germline, CDR1 is MDHEN, CDR2 SYDVKM. There are 14 residues in the CDR3. V was trimmed by 7 bases and J by 0 bases, leaving 13 bases between them. The chain's CDR3 is CASTRDGTSYEQYF. CDR3 nucleotide sequence: TGTGCCAGCACCCGGGACGGAACCTCCTACGAGCAGTACTTC.

The chain has TRBV2 and TRBJ1-1; perhaps TRBD1 as D (5 bases). Germline CDR1 and CDR2: SNHLY and FYNNEI. CDR3 length: 15 residues. With 1 base removed from V and 1 base from J, the gap between germline ends came to 10 bases. CDR3 coding DNA: TGTGCCAGCAGTGAAGATGTAGGGGAGAACACTGAAGCTTTCTTT. Translating it yields CASSEDVGENTEAFF.

The chain joins TRBV29-1 to TRBJ2-1; D tentatively fits TRBD1 or TRBD2 (5 bases each). The CDR3 runs 14 residues. Looked up from germline, CDR1 is SQVTM and CDR2 is ANQGSEA. V was pared by 1 base and J by 4 bases, with 11 bases between. CDR3 nucleotide sequence: TGCAGCGTTGAAGGGGTGGGGGTTTACAATGAGCAGTTCTTC. Its translation: CSVEGVGVYNEQFF.

V is TRBV30 and J is TRBJ2-3; D remains ambiguous. This CDR3 is built from 13 residues. Germline-derived CDR1 and CDR2 are GTSNPN and SVGIG (reference sequence). The V gene lost 5 bases and the J gene lost 7 bases, with 16 bases spanning the gap. This CDR3 reads CAWLGRPTNTQYF. CDR3 in DNA: TGTGCCTGGCTCGGACGGCCAACAAATACGCAGTATTTT.

The chain carries TRBV10-1 and TRBJ2-1, with 10 bases matching TRBD1. The CDR3 length is 15 residues. CDR1 and CDR2 (germline): WNHNN, SYGVQD (reference sequence). V shed 1 base, J shed 6 bases, and the junction held 3 bases outside the gene matches. The CDR3 DNA is TGCGCCAGCAGTGAGTTGACAGGGGGCCGCAATGAGCAGTTCTTC. Its translation is CASSELTGGRNEQFF.

This sequence joins TRBV13 and TRBJ2-2; TRBD1 is a possible D gene (5 bases). This CDR3 is 15 amino acids long. Germline CDR1 and CDR2: PRHDT and FYEKMQ (reference sequence). The ends were cut back, 1 base at V and 2 bases at J, with 8 bases in the middle. This CDR3 is CASSLVGPNTGELFF. The DNA of the CDR3 is TGTGCCAGCAGCTTAGTGGGGCCCAACACCGGGGAGCTGTTTTTT.

In nucleotides, the CDR3 is TGTGCCATCAGTCCCACTAGCGTTGAGCAGTTCTTC. It codes for CAISPTSVEQFF. The chain combines TRBV10-3 with TRBJ2-1; 7 bases are shared with TRBD2. There are 12 residues in the CDR3. V dropped 5 bases and J dropped 9; count of bases not matched to a gene: 4. Germline V gene sequence: CDR1 ENHRY, CDR2 SYGVKD.

The chain couples TRBV9 to TRBJ2-7; unclear D gene. Germline V lookup: CDR1 SGDLS, CDR2 YYNGEE. This CDR3 has 16 residues. V was pared by 3 bases and J by 3 bases, with 19 bases between. CDR3 DNA sequence: TGTGCCAGCAGCGCGGACCCAGGCGGAACAAGCTACGAGCAGTACTTC. Amino acid sequence: CASSADPGGTSYEQYF.

This chain links TRBV7-2 with TRBJ2-7; 12 bases are a match to TRBD2. V dropped 5 bases and J dropped 0; count of bases not matched to a gene: 11. Germline V CDR1 and CDR2: SGHTA, FQGNSA. The CDR3 is 18 residues long. The DNA of the CDR3 is TGTGCCAGCAGCCTAGAGCTAGCGGGAGGGCCGAGCTCCTACGAGCAGTACTTC. Amino acids: CASSLELAGGPSSYEQYF.